This paragraph reports one TCR beta chain. This sample was taken from a study of OX40 agonist ivuxolimab in advanced cancers. Trimming took off 0 bases at V and 2 bases at J, with 15 bases between the two ends. The CDR3 covers 17 residues. CDR1 is ENHRY and CDR2 is SYGVKD in the germline V gene. Clones were read by immunoSEQ multiplex PCR, and TCRdb kept only the in-frame ones, dropping some. The sample gives 70,000 to 95,000 clones, approximately 85% of which show up once; more than 3.5% is in the top ten. The receptor was derived from an adult with an advanced solid tumor such as melanoma, head and neck, liver or kidney cancer. The genes are TRBV10-3 and TRBJ2-3; D is uncertain. The sample here was CD4+ or CD8+ T cells sorted from blood, taken in a trial of the OX40 agonist ivuxolimab. The CDR3 DNA is TGTGCCATCAGTGAGTCAGGCGGCGGCGGATCCACAGATACGCAGTATTTT. Amino acid sequence: CAISESGGGGSTDTQYF.